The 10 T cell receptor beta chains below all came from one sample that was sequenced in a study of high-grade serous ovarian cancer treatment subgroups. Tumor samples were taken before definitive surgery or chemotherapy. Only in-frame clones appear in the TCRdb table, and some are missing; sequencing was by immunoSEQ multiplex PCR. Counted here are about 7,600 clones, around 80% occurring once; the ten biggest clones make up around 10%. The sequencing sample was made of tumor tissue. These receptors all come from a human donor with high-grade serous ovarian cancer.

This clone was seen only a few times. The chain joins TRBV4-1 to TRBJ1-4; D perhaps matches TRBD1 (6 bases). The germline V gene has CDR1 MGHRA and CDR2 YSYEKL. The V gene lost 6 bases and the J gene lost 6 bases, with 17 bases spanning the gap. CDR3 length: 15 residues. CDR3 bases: TGCGCCAGCAGTCAGACGGGGGCAGAGTATGAAAAACTGTTTTTT. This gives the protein CASSQTGAEYEKLFF.

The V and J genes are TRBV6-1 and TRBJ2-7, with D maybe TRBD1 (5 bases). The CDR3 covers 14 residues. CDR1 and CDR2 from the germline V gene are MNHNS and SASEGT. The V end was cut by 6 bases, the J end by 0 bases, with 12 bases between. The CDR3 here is CASSRQWDSYEQYF. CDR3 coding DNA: TGTGCCAGCAGCCGACAGTGGGACTCCTACGAGCAGTACTTC.

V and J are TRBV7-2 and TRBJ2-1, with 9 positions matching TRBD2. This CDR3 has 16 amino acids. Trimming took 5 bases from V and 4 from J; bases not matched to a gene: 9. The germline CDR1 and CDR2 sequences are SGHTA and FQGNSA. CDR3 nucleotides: TGTGCCAGCAGCACTCCTGGCGGGAGGGGATACAATGAGCAGTTCTTC. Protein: CASSTPGGRGYNEQFF. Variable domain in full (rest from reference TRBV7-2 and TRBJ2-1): GAGVSQSPSNKVTEKGKDVELRCDPISGHTALYWYRQSLGQGLEFLIYFQGNSAPDKSGLPSDRFSAERTGGSVSTLTIQRTQQEDSAVYLCASSTPGGRGYNEQFFGPGTRLTVL.

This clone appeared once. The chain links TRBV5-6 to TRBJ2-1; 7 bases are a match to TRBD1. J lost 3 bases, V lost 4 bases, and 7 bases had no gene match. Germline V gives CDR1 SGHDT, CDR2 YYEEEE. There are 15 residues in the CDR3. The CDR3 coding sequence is TGTGCCAGCAGCCCGGGACAGAGATACTACAATGAGCAGTTCTTC. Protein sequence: CASSPGQRYYNEQFF.

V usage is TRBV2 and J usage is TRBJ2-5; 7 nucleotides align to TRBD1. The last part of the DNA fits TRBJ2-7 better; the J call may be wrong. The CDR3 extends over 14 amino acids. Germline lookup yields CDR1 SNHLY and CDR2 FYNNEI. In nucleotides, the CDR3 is TGTGCCAGCACGGTGGCAGGGGGCTCCTACGAGCAGTACTTC. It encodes CASTVAGGSYEQYF.

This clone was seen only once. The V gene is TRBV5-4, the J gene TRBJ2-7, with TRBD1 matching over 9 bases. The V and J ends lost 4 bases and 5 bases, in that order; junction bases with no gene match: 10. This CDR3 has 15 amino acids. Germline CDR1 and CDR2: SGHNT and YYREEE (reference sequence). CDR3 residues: CASSPRDREVDEQYF. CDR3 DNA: TGTGCCAGCAGCCCTCGGGACAGGGAAGTCGACGAGCAGTACTTC.

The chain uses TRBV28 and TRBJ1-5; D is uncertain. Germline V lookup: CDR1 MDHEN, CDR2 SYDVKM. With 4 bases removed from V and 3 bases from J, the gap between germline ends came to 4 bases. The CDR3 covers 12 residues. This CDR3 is CASSWANQPQHF. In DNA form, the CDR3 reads TGTGCCAGCAGTTGGGCCAATCAGCCCCAGCATTTT.

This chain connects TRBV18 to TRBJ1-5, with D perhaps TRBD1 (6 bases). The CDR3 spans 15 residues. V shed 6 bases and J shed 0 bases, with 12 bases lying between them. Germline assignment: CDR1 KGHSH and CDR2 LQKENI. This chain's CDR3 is CASSLDRSSNQPQHF. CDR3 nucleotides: TGTGCCAGCTCCCTCGACAGGAGTAGCAATCAGCCCCAGCATTTT.

CDR3 in amino acids: CASSLIAGYEQYF. CDR3 bases: TGTGCCAGTAGCCTAATCGCAGGTTACGAGCAGTACTTC. The V and J genes are TRBV19 and TRBJ2-7; the D is unclear. CDR3 length: 13 residues. The germline gives CDR1 LNHDA, CDR2 SQIVND (reference sequence). Trimming removed 6 bases at V and 4 bases at J, with 13 bases between.

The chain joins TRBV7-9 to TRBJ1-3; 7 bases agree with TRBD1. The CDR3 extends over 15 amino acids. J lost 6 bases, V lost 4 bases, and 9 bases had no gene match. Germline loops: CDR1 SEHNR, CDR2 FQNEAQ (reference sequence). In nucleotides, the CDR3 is TGTGCCAGCAGCTCTAGGGACAGAAGAGAAAACACCATATATTTT. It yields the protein CASSSRDRRENTIYF.